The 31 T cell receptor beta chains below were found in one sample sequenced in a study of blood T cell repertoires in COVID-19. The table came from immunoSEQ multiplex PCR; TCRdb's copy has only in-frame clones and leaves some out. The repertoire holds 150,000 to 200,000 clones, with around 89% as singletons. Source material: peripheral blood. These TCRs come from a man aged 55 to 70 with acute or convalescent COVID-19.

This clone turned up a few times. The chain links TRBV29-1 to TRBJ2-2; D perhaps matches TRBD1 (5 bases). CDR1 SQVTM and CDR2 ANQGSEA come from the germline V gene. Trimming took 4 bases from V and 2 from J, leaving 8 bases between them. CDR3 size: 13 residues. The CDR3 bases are TGCAGCGTTGGGACACCTAACACCGGGGAGCTGTTTTTT. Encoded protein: CSVGTPNTGELFF.

The CDR3, as DNA: TGTGCCAGCAGTTGGGCAGGGGGCAGGGATCAGCCCCAGCATTTT. Translation gives CASSWAGGRDQPQHF. V and J are TRBV27 and TRBJ1-5; 8 bases map to TRBD1. The CDR3 is 15 amino acids. Per the germline V gene, CDR1 is MNHEY and CDR2 is SMNVEV (reference sequence). The junction had 7 bases not matched to a gene; V was cut back by 4 bases and J by 5 bases.

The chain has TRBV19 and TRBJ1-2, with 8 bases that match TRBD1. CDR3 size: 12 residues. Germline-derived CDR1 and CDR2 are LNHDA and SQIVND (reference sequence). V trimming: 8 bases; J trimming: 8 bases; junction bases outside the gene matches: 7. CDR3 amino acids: CASQGAWSGYTF. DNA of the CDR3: TGTGCCAGTCAGGGGGCATGGAGCGGCTACACCTTC.

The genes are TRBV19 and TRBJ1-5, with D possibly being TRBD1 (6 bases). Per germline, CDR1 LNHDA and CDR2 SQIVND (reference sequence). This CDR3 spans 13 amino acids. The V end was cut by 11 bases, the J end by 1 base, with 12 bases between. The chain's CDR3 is CALWGRSNQPQHF. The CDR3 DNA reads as TGTGCCTTATGGGGGCGGAGCAATCAGCCCCAGCATTTT.

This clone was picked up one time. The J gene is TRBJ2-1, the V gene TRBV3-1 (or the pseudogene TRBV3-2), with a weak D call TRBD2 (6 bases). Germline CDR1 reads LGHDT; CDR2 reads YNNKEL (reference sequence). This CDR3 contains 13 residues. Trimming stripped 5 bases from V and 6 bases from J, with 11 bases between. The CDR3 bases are TGTGCCAGCAGCGGGGGGTCTGGCAATGAGCAGTTCTTC. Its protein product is CASSGGSGNEQFF.

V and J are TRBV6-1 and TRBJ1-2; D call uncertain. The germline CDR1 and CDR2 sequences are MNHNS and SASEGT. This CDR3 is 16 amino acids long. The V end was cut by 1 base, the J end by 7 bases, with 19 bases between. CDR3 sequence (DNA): TGTGCCAGCAGTGAAGTAAACCCCGGCGGGGTACGTGGCTACACCTTC. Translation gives CASSEVNPGGVRGYTF.

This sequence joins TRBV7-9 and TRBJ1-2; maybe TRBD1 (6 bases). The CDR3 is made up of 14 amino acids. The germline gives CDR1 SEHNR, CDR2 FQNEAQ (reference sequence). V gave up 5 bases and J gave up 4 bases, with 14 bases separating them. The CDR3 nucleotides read TGTGCCAGCAGCGCACCGGACAGCTCCTATGGCTACACCTTC. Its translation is CASSAPDSSYGYTF.

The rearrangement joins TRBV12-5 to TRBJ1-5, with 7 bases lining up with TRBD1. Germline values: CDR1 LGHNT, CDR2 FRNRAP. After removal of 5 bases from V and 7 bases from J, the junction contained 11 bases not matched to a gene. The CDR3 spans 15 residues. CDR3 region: CASGGDRDRLQPQHF. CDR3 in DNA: TGTGCTAGTGGTGGGGACCGGGACAGACTCCAGCCCCAGCATTTT.

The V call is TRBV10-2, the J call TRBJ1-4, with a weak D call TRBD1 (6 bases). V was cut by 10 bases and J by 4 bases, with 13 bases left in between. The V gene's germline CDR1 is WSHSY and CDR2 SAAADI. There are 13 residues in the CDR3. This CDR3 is CATQGQLNEKLFF. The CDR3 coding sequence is TGCGCCACCCAGGGGCAGCTTAATGAAAAACTGTTTTTT.

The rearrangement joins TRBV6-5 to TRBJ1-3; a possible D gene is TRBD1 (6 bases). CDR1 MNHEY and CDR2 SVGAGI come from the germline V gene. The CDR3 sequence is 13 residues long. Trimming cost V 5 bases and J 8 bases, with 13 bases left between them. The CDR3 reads CASSRLGGHTIYF. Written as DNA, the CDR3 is TGTGCCAGCAGTCGTCTAGGGGGACACACCATATATTTT.

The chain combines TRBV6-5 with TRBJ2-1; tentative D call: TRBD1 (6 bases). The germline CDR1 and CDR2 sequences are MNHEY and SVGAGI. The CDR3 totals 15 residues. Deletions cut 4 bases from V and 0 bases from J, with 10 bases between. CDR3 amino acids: CASSSPGDSYNEQFF. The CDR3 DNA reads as TGTGCCAGCAGTTCCCCAGGGGACTCCTACAATGAGCAGTTCTTC.

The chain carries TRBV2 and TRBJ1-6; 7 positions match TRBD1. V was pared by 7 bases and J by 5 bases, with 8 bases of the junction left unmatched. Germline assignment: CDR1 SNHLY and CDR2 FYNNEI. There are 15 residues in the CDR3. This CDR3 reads CASNPTGNHNSPLHF. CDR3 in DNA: TGTGCCAGCAATCCGACAGGGAATCATAATTCACCCCTCCACTTT.

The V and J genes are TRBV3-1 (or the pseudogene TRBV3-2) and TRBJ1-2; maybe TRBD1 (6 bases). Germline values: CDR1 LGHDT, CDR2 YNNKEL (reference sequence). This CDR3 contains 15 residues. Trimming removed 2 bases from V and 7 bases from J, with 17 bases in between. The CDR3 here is CASSQQGQRRSGYTF. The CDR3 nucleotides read TGTGCCAGCAGCCAACAAGGACAGCGTAGGTCTGGCTACACCTTC.

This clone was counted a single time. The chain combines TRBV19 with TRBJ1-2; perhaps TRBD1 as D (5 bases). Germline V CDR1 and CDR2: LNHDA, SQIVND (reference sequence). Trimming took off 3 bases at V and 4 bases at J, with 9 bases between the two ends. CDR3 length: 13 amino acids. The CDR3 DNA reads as TGTGCCAGTAGTATGGAGGGGTTCTATGGCTACACCTTC. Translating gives CASSMEGFYGYTF.

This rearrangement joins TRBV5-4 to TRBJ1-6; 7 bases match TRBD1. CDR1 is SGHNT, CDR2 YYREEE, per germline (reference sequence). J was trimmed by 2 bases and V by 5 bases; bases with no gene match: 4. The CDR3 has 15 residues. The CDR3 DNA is TGTGCCAGCAGACCCGGGACAGCCTATAATTCACCCCTCCACTTT. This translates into CASRPGTAYNSPLHF.

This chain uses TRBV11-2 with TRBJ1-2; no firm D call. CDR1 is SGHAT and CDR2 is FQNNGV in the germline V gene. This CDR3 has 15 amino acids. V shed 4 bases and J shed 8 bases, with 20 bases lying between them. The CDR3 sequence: CASSSRGQVEVGYTF. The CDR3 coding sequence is TGTGCCAGCAGCTCCCGAGGGCAGGTCGAAGTAGGCTACACCTTC.

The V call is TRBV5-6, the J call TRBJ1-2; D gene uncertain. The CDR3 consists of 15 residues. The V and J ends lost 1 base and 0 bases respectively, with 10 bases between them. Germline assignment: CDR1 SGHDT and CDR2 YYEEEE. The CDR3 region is CASSLFLLSNYGYTF. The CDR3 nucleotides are TGTGCCAGCAGCTTGTTTCTCCTTTCTAACTATGGCTACACCTTC.

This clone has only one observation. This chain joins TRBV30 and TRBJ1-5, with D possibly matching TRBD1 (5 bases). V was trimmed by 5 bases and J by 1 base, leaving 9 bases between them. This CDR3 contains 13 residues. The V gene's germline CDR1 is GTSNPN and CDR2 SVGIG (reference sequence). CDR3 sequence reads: CAWGAGSNQPQHF. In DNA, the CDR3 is TGTGCCTGGGGGGCGGGAAGCAATCAGCCCCAGCATTTT.

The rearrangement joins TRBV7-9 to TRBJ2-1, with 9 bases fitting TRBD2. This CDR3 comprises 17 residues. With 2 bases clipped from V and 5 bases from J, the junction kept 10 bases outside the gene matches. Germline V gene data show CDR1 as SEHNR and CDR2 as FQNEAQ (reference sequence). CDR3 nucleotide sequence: TGTGCCAGCAGCTTACCACCGAGACTAGCGGTAAACAATGAGCAGTTCTTC. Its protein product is CASSLPPRLAVNNEQFF.

As DNA, the CDR3 is TGTGCCAGCAGTCCCGGGACAGGGGTCCGCTACACCTTC. It is translated as CASSPGTGVRYTF. The chain joins TRBV12-3 or TRBV12-4 to TRBJ1-2; 10 bases align to TRBD1. Trimming cost V 5 bases and J 9 bases; bases outside gene matches: 6. This CDR3 has 13 amino acids.

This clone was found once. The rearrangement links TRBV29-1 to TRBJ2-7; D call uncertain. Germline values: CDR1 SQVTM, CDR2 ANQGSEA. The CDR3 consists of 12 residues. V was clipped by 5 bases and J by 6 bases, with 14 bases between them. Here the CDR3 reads CSVQTSGSEQYV. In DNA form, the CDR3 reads TGCAGCGTTCAGACCTCAGGAAGCGAGCAGTACGTC.

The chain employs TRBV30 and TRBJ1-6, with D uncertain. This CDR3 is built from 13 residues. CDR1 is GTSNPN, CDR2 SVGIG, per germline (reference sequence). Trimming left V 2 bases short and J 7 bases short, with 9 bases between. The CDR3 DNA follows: TGTGCCTGGAGTAGGGCGGGGAATTCACCCCTCCACTTT. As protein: CAWSRAGNSPLHF. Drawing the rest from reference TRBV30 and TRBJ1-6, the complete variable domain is SQTIHQWPATLVQPVGSPLSLECTVEGTSNPNLYWYRQAAGRGLQLLFYSVGIGQISSEVPQNLSASRPQDRQFILSSKKLLLSDSGFYLCAWSRAGNSPLHFGNGTRLTVT.

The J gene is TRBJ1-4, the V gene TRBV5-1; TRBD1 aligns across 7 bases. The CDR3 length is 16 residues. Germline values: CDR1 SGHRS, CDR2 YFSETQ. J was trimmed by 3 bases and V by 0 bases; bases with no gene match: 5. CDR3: CASSLGGTAANEKLFF. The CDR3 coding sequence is TGCGCCAGCAGCTTGGGCGGGACAGCGGCTAATGAAAAACTGTTTTTT.

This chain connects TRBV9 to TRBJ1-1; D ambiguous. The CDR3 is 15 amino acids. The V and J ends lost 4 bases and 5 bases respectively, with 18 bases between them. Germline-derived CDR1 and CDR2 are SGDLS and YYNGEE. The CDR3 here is CASSTETDLGTEAFF. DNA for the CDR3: TGTGCCAGCAGCACCGAAACGGACTTAGGTACTGAAGCTTTCTTT.

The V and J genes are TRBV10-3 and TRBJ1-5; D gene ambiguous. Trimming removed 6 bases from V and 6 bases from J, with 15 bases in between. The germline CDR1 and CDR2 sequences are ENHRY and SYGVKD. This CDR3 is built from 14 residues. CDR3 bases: TGTGCCATCAGCCCGGGAATGGCCGGTCAGCCCCAGCATTTT. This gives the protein CAISPGMAGQPQHF.

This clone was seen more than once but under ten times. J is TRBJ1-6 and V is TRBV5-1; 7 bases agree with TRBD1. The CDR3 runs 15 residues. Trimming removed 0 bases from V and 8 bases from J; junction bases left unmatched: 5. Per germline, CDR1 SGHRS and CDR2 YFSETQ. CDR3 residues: CASSLGQGDYSPLHF. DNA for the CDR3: TGCGCCAGCAGCTTGGGACAGGGTGACTATTCACCCCTCCACTTT.

CDR3 coding DNA: TGCAGCGTTGACGTCGGCAGGGGCAATCTAGAGGACACTGAAGCTTTCTTT. Translated, it gives CSVDVGRGNLEDTEAFF. The chain has TRBV29-1 and TRBJ1-1, with D perhaps matching TRBD1 (6 bases). V shed 3 bases and J shed 3 bases, with 23 bases lying between them. Germline CDR1 and CDR2: SQVTM and ANQGSEA. The CDR3 consists of 17 residues. The entire variable domain, with the rest obtained from reference TRBV29-1 and TRBJ1-1, is as follows: SAVISQKPSRDICQRGTSLTIQCQVDSQVTMMFWYRQQPGQSLTLIATANQGSEATYESGFVIDKFPISRPNLTFSTLTVSNMSPEDSSIYLCSVDVGRGNLEDTEAFFGQGTRLTVV.

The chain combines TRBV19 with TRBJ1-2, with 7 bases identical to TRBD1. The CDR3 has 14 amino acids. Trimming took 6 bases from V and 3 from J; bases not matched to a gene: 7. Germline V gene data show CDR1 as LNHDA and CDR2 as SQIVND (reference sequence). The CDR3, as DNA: TGTGCCAGTAGCACCCCCGGACAGGACTATGGCTACACCTTC. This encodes CASSTPGQDYGYTF.

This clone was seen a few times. CDR3: CASSRDTANYGYTF. The CDR3 DNA is TGCGCCAGCAGCCGGGACACAGCTAACTATGGCTACACCTTC. The chain is built from TRBV5-1 and TRBJ1-2; D perhaps matches TRBD1 (6 bases). From germline, CDR1 is SGHRS and CDR2 YFSETQ. Trimming took 4 bases from V and 0 from J, leaving 10 bases between them. This CDR3 region has 14 residues.

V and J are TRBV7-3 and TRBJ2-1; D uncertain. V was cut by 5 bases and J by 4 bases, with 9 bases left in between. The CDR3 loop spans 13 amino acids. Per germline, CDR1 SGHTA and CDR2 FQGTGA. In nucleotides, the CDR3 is TGTGCCAGCAGCCTCGGGTCTTACAATGAGCAGTTCTTC. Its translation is CASSLGSYNEQFF.

The DNA of the CDR3 is TGTGCCAGTACCCCTTCCCAGGGGGCAACTAATGAAAAACTGTTTTTT. This codes for CASTPSQGATNEKLFF. The V and J genes are TRBV19 and TRBJ1-4; 7 nucleotides line up with TRBD1. Germline V gene lookup returns CDR1 LNHDA and CDR2 SQIVND (reference sequence). The CDR3 extends over 16 amino acids. The junction had 8 bases not matched to a gene; V was cut back by 7 bases and J by 0 bases. Combining the CDR3 with reference TRBV19 and TRBJ1-4 gives the whole variable domain DGGITQSPKYLFRKEGQNVTLSCEQNLNHDAMYWYRQDPGQGLRLIYYSQIVNDFQKGDIAEGYSVSREKKESFPLTVTSAQKNPTAFYLCASTPSQGATNEKLFFGSGTQLSVL.